Given below is one TCR beta chain in context. Germline V gives CDR1 LNHDA, CDR2 SQIVND (reference sequence). The CDR3 has 14 amino acids. Between the trimmed V and J ends, which lost 5 bases and 0 bases, there was a span of 8 bases. This entry is derived from a study of blood T cell repertoires in COVID-19. Study as a whole: Some COVID-19 samples were acute and others convalescent; all came from the United States, Italy and Spain.

Some clones are missing from TCRdb's copy, which holds only in-frame ones; the method was immunoSEQ multiplex PCR. The sample shows some 16,000 clones, around 86% of them seen only once. The sequencing sample was made of peripheral blood. The V and J genes are TRBV19 and TRBJ1-3; tentatively, D is TRBD1 (5 bases). The TCR was taken from a man aged 60-69 years with acute or convalescent COVID-19. As DNA, the CDR3 is TGTGCCAGTAGTCCGGGACTCTCTGGAAACACCATATATTTT. Encoded protein: CASSPGLSGNTIYF.